Each of the 4 T cell receptor beta chains below was sequenced from the same sample in a study of Ad26.COV2.S vaccination and SARS-CoV-2 variants. Treatment defined: roughly 20 received Ad26.COV2.S at low or high dose, single or two shots; several received placebo; per-sample allocation not given. The study sampled participants on day 63 after the first vaccine or placebo injection. Profiling relied on immunoSEQ multiplex PCR, and the TCRdb table lists in-frame clones only, not all of them. This table holds roughly 380,000 clones, around 90% found once. The material was peripheral blood, obtained in a trial of Ad26.COV2.S vaccine versus placebo. The receptors were sampled from a person aged 18 to 65 who received the Ad26.COV2.S COVID-19 vaccine or a placebo.

The chain recombines TRBV20-1 with TRBJ1-5; D gene uncertain. Between the trimmed V and J ends, which lost 3 bases and 7 bases, there was a span of 10 bases. CDR1 and CDR2 (germline): DFQATT, SNEGSKA (reference sequence). The CDR3 totals 12 residues. CDR3 in amino acids: CSASKVRQPQHF. The CDR3, as DNA: TGCAGTGCTAGTAAAGTGAGGCAGCCCCAGCATTTT.

This clone was counted once. The chain links TRBV6-6 to TRBJ2-7, with TRBD2 as a possible D gene (7 bases). V was pared by 10 bases and J by 3 bases, with 16 bases between. The CDR3 has 13 residues. The germline V gene encodes CDR1 MNHNY and CDR2 SVGAGI (reference sequence). The CDR3 DNA reads as TGTGCCACTAAGTGGGGGGGCGACTACGAGCAGTACTTC. Translating it yields CATKWGGDYEQYF.

This clone was seen once. The chain employs TRBV19 and TRBJ1-1; TRBD1 matches at 7 bases. The germline gives CDR1 LNHDA, CDR2 SQIVND (reference sequence). CDR3 length equals 12 residues. V lost 5 bases, J lost 11 bases, and 8 bases stayed unmatched. The DNA for the CDR3 is TGTGCCAGTAGTTCCTTGACAGGGTTGGCTTTCTTT. This gives the protein CASSSLTGLAFF.

This clone was observed a single time. The sample holds other DNA sequences that translate to the same CDR3. The V gene is TRBV5-1, the J gene TRBJ1-4; D remains unclear. The length of the CDR3 is 15 residues. With 0 bases removed from V and 0 bases from J, the gap between germline ends came to 6 bases. Germline V gene data show CDR1 as SGHRS and CDR2 as YFSETQ. This chain's CDR3 is CASSLAGTTNEKLFF. DNA for the CDR3: TGCGCCAGCAGCTTGGCGGGCACAACTAATGAAAAACTGTTTTTT.